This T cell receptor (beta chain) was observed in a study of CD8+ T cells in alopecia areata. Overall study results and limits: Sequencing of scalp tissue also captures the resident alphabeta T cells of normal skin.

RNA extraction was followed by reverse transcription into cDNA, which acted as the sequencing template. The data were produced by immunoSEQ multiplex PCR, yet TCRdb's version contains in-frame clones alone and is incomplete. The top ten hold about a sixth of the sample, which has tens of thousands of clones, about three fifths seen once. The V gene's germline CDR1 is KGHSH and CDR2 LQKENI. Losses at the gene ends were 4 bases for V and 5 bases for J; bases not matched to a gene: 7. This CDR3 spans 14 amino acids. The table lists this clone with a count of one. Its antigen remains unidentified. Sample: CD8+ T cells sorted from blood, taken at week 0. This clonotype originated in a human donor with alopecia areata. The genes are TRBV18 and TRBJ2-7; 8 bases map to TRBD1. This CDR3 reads CASSHRTGWNEQYF. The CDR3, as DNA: TGTGCCAGCTCACACCGGACAGGGTGGAACGAGCAGTACTTC.